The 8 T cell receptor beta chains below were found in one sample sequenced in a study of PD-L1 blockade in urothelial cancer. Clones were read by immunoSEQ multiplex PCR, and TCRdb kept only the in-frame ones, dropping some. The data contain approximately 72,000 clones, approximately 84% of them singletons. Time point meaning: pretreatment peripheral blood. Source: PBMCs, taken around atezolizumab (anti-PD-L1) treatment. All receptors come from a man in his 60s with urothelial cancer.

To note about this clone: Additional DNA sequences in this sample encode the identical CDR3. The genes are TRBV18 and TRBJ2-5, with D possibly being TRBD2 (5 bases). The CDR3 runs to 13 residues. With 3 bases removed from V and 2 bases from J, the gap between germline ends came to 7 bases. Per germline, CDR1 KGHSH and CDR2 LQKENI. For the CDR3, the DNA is TGTGCCAGCTCACCGAGGGATCAAGAGACCCAGTACTTC. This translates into CASSPRDQETQYF.

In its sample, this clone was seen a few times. CDR3 loop: CAWSNPRGGNQPQHF. DNA for the CDR3: TGTGCCTGGAGTAATCCCAGGGGGGGCAATCAGCCCCAGCATTTT. This chain links TRBV30 with TRBJ1-5; 7 nucleotides agree with TRBD1. Trimming removed 2 bases from V and 2 bases from J; junction bases left unmatched: 6. Germline V gene data show CDR1 as GTSNPN and CDR2 as SVGIG (reference sequence). The CDR3 totals 15 residues.

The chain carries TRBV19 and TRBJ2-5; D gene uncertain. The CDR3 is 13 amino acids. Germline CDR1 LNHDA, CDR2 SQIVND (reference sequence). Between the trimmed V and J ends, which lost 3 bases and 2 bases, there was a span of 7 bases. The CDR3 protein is CASSIGLQETQYF. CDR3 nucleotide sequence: TGTGCCAGTAGTATTGGGCTACAAGAGACCCAGTACTTC.

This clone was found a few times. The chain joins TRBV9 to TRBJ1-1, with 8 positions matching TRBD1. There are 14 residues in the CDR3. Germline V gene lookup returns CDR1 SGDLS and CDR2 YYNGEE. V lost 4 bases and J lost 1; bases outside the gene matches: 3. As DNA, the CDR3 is TGTGCCAGCAGCCTCCAGGGGGCGAACACTGAAGCTTTCTTT. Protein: CASSLQGANTEAFF.

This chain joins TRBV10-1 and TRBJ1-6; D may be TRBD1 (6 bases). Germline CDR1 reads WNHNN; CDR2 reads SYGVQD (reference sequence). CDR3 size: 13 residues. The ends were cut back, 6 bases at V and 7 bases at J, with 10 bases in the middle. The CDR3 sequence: CASSWQGNSPLHF. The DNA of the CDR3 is TGCGCCAGCAGCTGGCAGGGGAATTCACCCCTCCACTTT.

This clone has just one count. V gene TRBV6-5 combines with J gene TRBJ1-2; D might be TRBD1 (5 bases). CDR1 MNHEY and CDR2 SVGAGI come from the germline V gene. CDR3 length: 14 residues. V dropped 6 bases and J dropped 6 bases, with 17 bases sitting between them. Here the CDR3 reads CASRMRQGRDGYTF. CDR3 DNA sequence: TGTGCCAGCAGGATGAGGCAGGGAAGGGATGGCTACACCTTC.

The CDR3 spells CASSHRDTFVSYEQYF. The CDR3 DNA sequence: TGTGCCAGCAGCCACCGGGACACCTTCGTCTCCTACGAGCAGTACTTC. This sequence joins TRBV5-6 and TRBJ2-7; possible D gene TRBD1, 6 bases. This CDR3 is 16 amino acids long. CDR1 is SGHDT, CDR2 YYEEEE, per germline. V dropped 4 bases and J dropped 0 bases, with 17 bases sitting between them.

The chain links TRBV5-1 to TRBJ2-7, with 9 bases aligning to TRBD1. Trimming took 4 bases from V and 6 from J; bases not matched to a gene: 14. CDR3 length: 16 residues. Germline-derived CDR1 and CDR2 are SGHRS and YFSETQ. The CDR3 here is CASSAGQGRVTGEQYF. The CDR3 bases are TGCGCCAGCAGCGCGGGACAGGGCAGAGTGACGGGCGAGCAGTACTTC.